The clone carrying this TCR beta chain appeared a single time. Its antigen is undetermined. TCRdb keeps only in-frame clones here, not all; method: immunoSEQ multiplex PCR. The repertoire consists of about 200,000 clones, with around 88% occurring once and the leading ten covering 6% to 8.5%. Trimming pared 7 bases from V and 5 bases from J, leaving 5 bases between. The CDR3 loop spans 10 amino acids. CDR1 and CDR2 (germline): LNHDA, SQIVND (reference sequence). These data belong to a study of T cell responses to AZD1222 COVID-19 vaccine. General study findings and limits: Baseline seropositivity occurred in only a handful of AZD1222 recipients. After two AZD1222 doses, spike-specific TCR breadth and depth rose versus day 0. Spike was spanned by vaccine-associated CD4 TCRs, which were dominant at 160-218 and 743-854. Repertoires were obtained solely post-peak T cell response.

The source of this sequence is an adult in good health. The sequencing here drew on peripheral blood, taken on day 0 of AZD1222 vaccination. The genes are TRBV19 and TRBJ1-1; D uncertain. The CDR3 sequence: CASMGTEAFF. In DNA form, the CDR3 reads TGTGCCAGTATGGGGACTGAAGCTTTCTTT. Looking up the rest from reference TRBV19 and TRBJ1-1 gives the full variable domain: DGGITQSPKYLFRKEGQNVTLSCEQNLNHDAMYWYRQDPGQGLRLIYYSQIVNDFQKGDIAEGYSVSREKKESFPLTVTSAQKNPTAFYLCASMGTEAFFGQGTRLTVV.